This passage covers 5 T cell receptor beta chains from one sample sequenced in a study of Graves' ophthalmopathy and Graves' hyperthyroidism. The authors amplified TCR beta CDR3 regions, and they did so from RNA transcripts for repertoire sequencing. First-round RT-PCR employed HTBI primers, with a second-round multiplex PCR after it. Using its own MiXCR run on the multiplex PCR reads, TCRdb lists one record per CDR3 protein. The table has approximately 700,000 distinct CDR3 sequences, 40% seen once. Sequencing was done on a sample of peripheral blood. These receptors all come from an adult man with Graves' ophthalmopathy.

V and J are TRBV7-9 and TRBJ1-1; 7 bases line up with TRBD1. This CDR3 has 15 residues. Germline V CDR1 and CDR2: SEHNR, FQNEAQ (reference sequence). The junction had 9 bases not matched to a gene; V was cut back by 7 bases and J by 1 base. DNA for the CDR3: TGTGCCAGCATGTTGAACAGGGGAAAGAACACTGAAGCTTTCTTT. Translated: CASMLNRGKNTEAFF.

The V call is TRBV25-1, the J call TRBJ2-2, with TRBD1 matching 8 bases. Germline CDR1 MGHDK, CDR2 SYGVNS. Trimming took 7 bases from V and 0 from J; bases not matched to a gene: 10. The CDR3 loop spans 17 amino acids. DNA for the CDR3: TGTGCCAGCACCTCCGCACGGACAGGGACGAACACCGGGGAGCTGTTTTTT. The encoded protein is CASTSARTGTNTGELFF.

This chain uses TRBV2 with TRBJ2-7; D possibly corresponds to TRBD2 (5 bases). CDR1 is SNHLY and CDR2 is FYNNEI in the germline V gene. The CDR3 length is 16 residues. Trimming removed 4 bases at V and 1 base at J, with 17 bases between. Here the CDR3 DNA reads TGTGCCAGCAGTGCAGTTTCGGGAAGAAGGTCCTACGAGCAGTACTTC. Protein sequence: CASSAVSGRRSYEQYF.

In this sample, this clonotype turned up a few times. This chain connects TRBV5-4 to TRBJ1-4; no firm D call. The CDR3 is 14 amino acids. V lost 2 bases and J lost 8, with 13 bases in between. Germline V gene sequence: CDR1 SGHNT, CDR2 YYREEE (reference sequence). The CDR3 here is CASSFRPDPEKLFF. The CDR3 nucleotides are TGTGCCAGCAGCTTCCGGCCGGACCCGGAAAAACTGTTTTTT.

This chain links TRBV14 with TRBJ2-7, with D possibly matching TRBD1 (5 bases). The germline CDR1 and CDR2 sequences are SGHDN and FVKESK. Trimming pared 0 bases from V and 3 bases from J, leaving 12 bases between. The CDR3 sequence is 15 residues long. The DNA of the CDR3 is TGTGCCAGCAGCCAAGACACAGGCTTTCTCTACGAGCAGTACTTC. It encodes CASSQDTGFLYEQYF.